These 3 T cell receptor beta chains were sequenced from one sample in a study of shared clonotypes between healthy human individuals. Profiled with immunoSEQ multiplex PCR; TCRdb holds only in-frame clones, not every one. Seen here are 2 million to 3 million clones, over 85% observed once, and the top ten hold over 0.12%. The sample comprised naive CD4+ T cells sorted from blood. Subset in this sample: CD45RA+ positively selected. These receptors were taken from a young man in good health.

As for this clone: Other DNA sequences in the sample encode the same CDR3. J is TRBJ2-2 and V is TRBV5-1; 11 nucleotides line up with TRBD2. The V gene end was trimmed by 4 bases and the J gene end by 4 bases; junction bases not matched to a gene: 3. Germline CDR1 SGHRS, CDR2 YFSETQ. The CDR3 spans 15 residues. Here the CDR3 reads CASSLSGGATGELFF. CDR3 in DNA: TGCGCCAGCAGCCTTAGCGGGGGGGCCACCGGGGAGCTGTTTTTT.

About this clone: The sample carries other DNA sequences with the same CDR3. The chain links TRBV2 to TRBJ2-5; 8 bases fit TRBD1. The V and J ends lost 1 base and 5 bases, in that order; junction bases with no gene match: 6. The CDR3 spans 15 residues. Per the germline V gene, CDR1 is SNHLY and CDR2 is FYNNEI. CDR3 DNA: TGTGCCAGCAGTGAAGAGCAGGGGGCCGTTGAGACCCAGTACTTC. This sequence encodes CASSEEQGAVETQYF.

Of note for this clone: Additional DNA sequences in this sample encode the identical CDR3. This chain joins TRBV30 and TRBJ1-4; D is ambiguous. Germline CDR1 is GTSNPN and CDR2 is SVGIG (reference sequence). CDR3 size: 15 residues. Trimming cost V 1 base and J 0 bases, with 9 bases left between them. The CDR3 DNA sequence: TGTGCCTGGAGTGGCGGCCGAGCAACTAATGAAAAACTGTTTTTT. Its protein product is CAWSGGRATNEKLFF.